Reported below is one TCR beta chain. Its antigen is not known. Per the germline V gene, CDR1 is SGHAT and CDR2 is FQNNGV. Trimming took off 5 bases at V and 5 bases at J, with 15 bases between the two ends. CDR3 length: 14 residues. The time point denotes: pre-treatment sample, taken before nivolumab and TIL therapy. The entry originates in a study of TIL therapy for anti-PD-1-resistant metastatic lung cancer. The study, taken as a whole, reports: TIL clonotype persistence in blood showed no apparent association with response.

Sequencing used immunoSEQ v3. Measured with immunoSEQ multiplex PCR; TCRdb has only the in-frame clones, and not every one. The table records about 32,000 clones, 60% to 80% of them present only once. This clonotype was obtained from a woman between 30 and 85 years old with non-small cell lung cancer. This chain uses TRBV11-2 with TRBJ1-1, with D maybe TRBD1 (6 bases). Sequencing used blood, obtained at baseline. CDR3 in DNA: TGTGCCAGCAGCCCTTCAGGGGTTTGGACTGAAGCTTTCTTT. Encoded protein: CASSPSGVWTEAFF.